The 7 T cell receptor beta chains presented below share a single source sample, sequenced in a study of OX40 agonist ivuxolimab in advanced cancers. Assay used: immunoSEQ multiplex PCR; TCRdb lists only in-frame clones, some missing. Of some 43,000 clones listed, 87% were seen once; the top ten hold about 9.3%. Material: CD4+ or CD8+ T cells sorted from blood, obtained in a trial of the OX40 agonist ivuxolimab. The receptors derive from an adult with an advanced solid tumor such as melanoma, head and neck, liver or kidney cancer.

This clone was seen once. The chain links TRBV19 to TRBJ2-3, with TRBD2 matching over 7 bases. The V and J ends lost 3 bases and 4 bases, in that order; junction bases with no gene match: 1. The CDR3 runs to 13 residues. The germline V gene has CDR1 LNHDA and CDR2 SQIVND (reference sequence). CDR3 sequence (DNA): TGTGCCAGTAGTATGGGAGGGGCAGATACGCAGTATTTT. This translates into CASSMGGADTQYF.

This chain uses TRBV6-5 with TRBJ1-1; D not resolved. Germline V gene sequence: CDR1 MNHEY, CDR2 SVGAGI. This CDR3 has 14 residues. V lost 5 bases and J 5 bases, leaving 15 bases between the germline ends. CDR3 DNA: TGTGCCAGCAGTCCCGAGGTCCCGGGGACTGAAGCTTTCTTT. Amino acid sequence: CASSPEVPGTEAFF.

The chain employs TRBV11-1 and TRBJ2-7; 7 bases line up with TRBD2. The CDR3 runs to 15 residues. Germline V gene lookup returns CDR1 SGHAT and CDR2 FQDESV (reference sequence). The ends lost 1 base at V and 2 bases at J; junction bases unmatched: 5. The CDR3 DNA is TGTGCCAGCAGCTTAGGGGGGGGACTCCCCTACGAGCAGTACTTC. Translation gives CASSLGGGLPYEQYF.

A note on this clone: One end of the junction varies from germline; a read error may be responsible. The chain combines TRBV30 with TRBJ1-1; TRBD1 is a possible D gene (5 bases). This CDR3 has 10 residues. Per germline, CDR1 GTSNPN and CDR2 SVGIG (reference sequence). The CDR3 nucleotides are TGCGACAGAATGAACACTGAAGCTTTCTTT. As protein: CDRMNTEAFF.

The V call is TRBV19, the J call TRBJ2-1; TRBD2 aligns across 7 bases. Germline V gives CDR1 LNHDA, CDR2 SQIVND (reference sequence). With 4 bases clipped from V and 4 bases from J, the junction kept 4 bases outside the gene matches. The CDR3 spans 14 residues. CDR3 nucleotide sequence: TGTGCCAGTAGTACCCTTAGCGGGTACAATGAGCAGTTCTTC. Translated, it gives CASSTLSGYNEQFF.

The chain employs TRBV13 and TRBJ1-1, with no clear D. Trimming removed 1 base at V and 5 bases at J, with 8 bases between. In germline, CDR1 is PRHDT, CDR2 FYEKMQ (reference sequence). The CDR3 contains 13 residues. Written as DNA, the CDR3 is TGTGCCAGCAGCTTAGTATGGGGAACTGAAGCTTTCTTT. It translates to CASSLVWGTEAFF.

The chain joins TRBV7-9 to TRBJ2-7, with 8 bases fitting TRBD2. With 3 bases clipped from V and 5 bases from J, the junction kept 6 bases outside the gene matches. CDR3 length equals 14 residues. Looked up from germline, CDR1 is SEHNR and CDR2 is FQNEAQ (reference sequence). As DNA, the CDR3 is TGTGCCAGCAGCTTCCAGCGGGGGCTGGACGAGCAGTACTTC. Its protein is CASSFQRGLDEQYF.